This paragraph covers one T cell receptor beta chain sequence. No antigen is known for it. The method was immunoSEQ multiplex PCR; TCRdb's version includes in-frame clones alone and lacks a portion of them. This table has 200,000 to 250,000 clones, roughly 94% appearing once. These data originate in a study of T cell responses to AZD1222 COVID-19 vaccine. General study findings and limits: Just a handful of AZD1222 recipients were seropositive at baseline. No repertoire was sampled before or during the peak T cell response, only after it. Spike-spanning, vaccine-associated CD4 TCRs were dominant at 160-218 and 743-854. There were mostly white British donors and more females than males, and clonal diversity was possibly underestimated.

CDR1 LNHDA and CDR2 SQIVND come from the germline V gene (reference sequence). CDR3 length equals 13 residues. The V and J ends lost 5 bases and 3 bases respectively, with 7 bases between them. This TCR was recovered from an adult who received the MenACWY meningococcal vaccine as a control. Here the sequenced sample was peripheral blood, taken 28 days after the second dose of the MenACWY control vaccine. The chain joins TRBV19 to TRBJ2-2; TRBD1 might be the D (6 bases). The CDR3 DNA reads as TGTGCCAGTAGTTCAGGGGACACCGGGGAGCTGTTTTTT. It translates to CASSSGDTGELFF.